This paragraph covers one T cell receptor beta chain sequence. No antigen is known for it. This entry comes from a study of identifying expanded T cells in peripheral blood. Findings and limits, study-wide: Variance in clone template counts between roughly two-week samples significantly increased with total template count across all healthy donors.

No infections or other immune events were documented during collection. Repertoires were generated with immunoSEQ multiplex PCR, while TCRdb's copy carries only in-frame clones and drops some. Among around 120,000 clones listed, more than 85% were seen once. Germline-derived CDR1 and CDR2 are SGHAT and FQNNGV. V was shortened by 4 bases and J by 6 bases, with 16 bases between the two germline ends. The CDR3 contains 16 residues. The sequenced sample consisted of blood. The chain recombines TRBV11-2 with TRBJ1-6; possibly TRBD1 for D (6 bases). This sequence originates from a person aged 18-69 years in good health. DNA of the CDR3: TGTGCCAGCAGCTCTGGACAGTTGCAACTTAATTCACCCCTCCACTTT. This gives the protein CASSSGQLQLNSPLHF.